This T cell receptor (beta chain) came from a study of CD8+ T cells in alopecia areata. Study-wide background: Tofacitinib administration to treated patients was oral, at 5 to 10 mg twice daily.

Concerning this clone itself: Its antigen is unidentified.

cDNA reverse transcribed from extracted RNA served as the sequencing template. Assay used: immunoSEQ multiplex PCR; TCRdb lists only in-frame clones, some missing. This sample has approximately 110,000 clones, with roughly 50% found just once. Study-wide findings and caveats: Since there was just one nonresponder, nobody can yet say how baseline CD8+ expansion ties to response.

Trimming removed 3 bases at V and 1 base at J, with 12 bases between. This CDR3 has 15 amino acids. Per the germline V gene, CDR1 is MNHEY and CDR2 is SVGAGI. Treatment denoted: oral pan-JAK inhibitor, 5-10 mg twice daily. The chain joins TRBV6-5 to TRBJ1-1; TRBD1 is a possible D gene (6 bases). This sequence was found in a human donor with alopecia areata. Sequences were derived from CD8+ T cells sorted from blood, sampled at week 24, from a patient treated with tofacitinib. CDR3 DNA sequence: TGTGCCAGCAGTTATCTGGGGGCGCCGAACACTGAAGCTTTCTTT. It specifies CASSYLGAPNTEAFF.